What follows describes a single TCR beta chain. Assay: immunoSEQ multiplex PCR; the TCRdb copy retains only in-frame clones and omits some. The sample yields fewer than 150,000 clones, around nine tenths seen once. The sample comes from a study of T cell responses to AZD1222 COVID-19 vaccine. Per the germline V gene, CDR1 is SGHRS and CDR2 is YFSETQ. The length of the CDR3 is 16 residues. V lost 4 bases and J 4 bases, leaving 17 bases between the germline ends. The specimen was peripheral blood, collected 28 days after the second AZD1222 dose. The chain is built from TRBV5-1 and TRBJ2-2; D possibly uses TRBD1 or TRBD2 (6 bases each). The clonotype was recovered from an adult who received the AZD1222 COVID-19 vaccine. DNA of the CDR3: TGCGCCAGCAGCACGGGAGACAGGACGGGCACCGGGGAGCTGTTTTTT. Translating it yields CASSTGDRTGTGELFF.